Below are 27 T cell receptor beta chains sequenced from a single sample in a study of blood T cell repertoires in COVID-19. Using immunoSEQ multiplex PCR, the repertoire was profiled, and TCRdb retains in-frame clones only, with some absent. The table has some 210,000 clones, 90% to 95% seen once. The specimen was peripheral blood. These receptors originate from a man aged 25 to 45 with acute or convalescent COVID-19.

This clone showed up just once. The CDR3 sequence: CASSKGGQYSNTEAFF. Here the CDR3 DNA reads TGTGCCAGTAGTAAGGGTGGACAGTATTCGAACACTGAAGCTTTCTTT. This chain connects TRBV19 to TRBJ1-1, with TRBD1 as a possible D gene (6 bases). V lost 4 bases to trimming and J lost 1 base, with 16 bases between them. Germline V CDR1 and CDR2: LNHDA, SQIVND (reference sequence). This CDR3 spans 16 amino acids.

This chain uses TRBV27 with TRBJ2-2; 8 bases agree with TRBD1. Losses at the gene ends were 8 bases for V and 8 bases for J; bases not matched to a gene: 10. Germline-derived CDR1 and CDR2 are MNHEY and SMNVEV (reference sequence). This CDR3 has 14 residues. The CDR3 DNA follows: TGTGCCAGCCGGTGGACAGGGACGGATGGGGAGCTGTTTTTT. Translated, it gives CASRWTGTDGELFF.

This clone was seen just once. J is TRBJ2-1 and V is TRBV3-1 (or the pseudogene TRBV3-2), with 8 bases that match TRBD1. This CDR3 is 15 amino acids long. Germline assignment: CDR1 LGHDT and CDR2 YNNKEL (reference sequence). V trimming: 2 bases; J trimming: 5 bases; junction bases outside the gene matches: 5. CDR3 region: CASSQWTGRDNEQFF. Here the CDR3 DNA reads TGTGCCAGCAGCCAATGGACAGGGAGAGACAATGAGCAGTTCTTC.

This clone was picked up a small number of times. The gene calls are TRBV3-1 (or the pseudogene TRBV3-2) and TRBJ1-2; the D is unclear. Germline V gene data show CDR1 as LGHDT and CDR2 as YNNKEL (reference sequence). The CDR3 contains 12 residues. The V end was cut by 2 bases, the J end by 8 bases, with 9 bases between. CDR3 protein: CASSQFSRGYTF. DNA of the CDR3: TGTGCCAGCAGCCAATTTAGCCGGGGCTACACCTTC.

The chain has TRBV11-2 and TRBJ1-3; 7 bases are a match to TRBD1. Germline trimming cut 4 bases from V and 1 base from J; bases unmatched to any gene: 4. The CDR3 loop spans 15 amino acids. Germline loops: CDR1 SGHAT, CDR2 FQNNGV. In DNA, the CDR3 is TGTGCCAGCAGCTCCCACAGGGGTTCTGGAAACACCATATATTTT. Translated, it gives CASSSHRGSGNTIYF.

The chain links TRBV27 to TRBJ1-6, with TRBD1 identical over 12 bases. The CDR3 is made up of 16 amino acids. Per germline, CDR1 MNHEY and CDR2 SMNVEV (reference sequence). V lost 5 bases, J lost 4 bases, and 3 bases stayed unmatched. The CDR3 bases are TGTGCCAGCAGTAGGGACAGGGGGCTGTATAATTCACCCCTCCACTTT. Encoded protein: CASSRDRGLYNSPLHF.

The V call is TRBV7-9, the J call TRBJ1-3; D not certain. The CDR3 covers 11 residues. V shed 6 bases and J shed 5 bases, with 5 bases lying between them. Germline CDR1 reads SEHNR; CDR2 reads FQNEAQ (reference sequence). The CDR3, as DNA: TGTGCCAGCAGATTCAGAAACACCATATATTTT. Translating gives CASRFRNTIYF.

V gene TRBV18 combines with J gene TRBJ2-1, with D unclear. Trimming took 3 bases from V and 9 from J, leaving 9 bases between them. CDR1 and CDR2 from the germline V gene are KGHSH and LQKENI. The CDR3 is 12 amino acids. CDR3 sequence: CASSPSSREQFF. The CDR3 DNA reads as TGTGCCAGCTCACCCTCTAGTCGTGAGCAGTTCTTC.

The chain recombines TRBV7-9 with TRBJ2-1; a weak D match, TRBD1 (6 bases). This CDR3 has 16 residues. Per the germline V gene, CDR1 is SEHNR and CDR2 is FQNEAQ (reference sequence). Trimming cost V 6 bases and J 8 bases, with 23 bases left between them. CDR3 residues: CASRKWHRVERDEQFF. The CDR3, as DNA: TGTGCCAGCAGGAAGTGGCACAGGGTGGAGAGGGATGAGCAGTTCTTC.

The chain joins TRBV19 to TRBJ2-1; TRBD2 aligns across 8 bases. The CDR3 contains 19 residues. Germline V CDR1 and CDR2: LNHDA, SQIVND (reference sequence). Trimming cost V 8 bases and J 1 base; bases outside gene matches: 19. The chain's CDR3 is CASSNTLPPSGSSYNEQFF. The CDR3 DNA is TGTGCCAGTTCCAATACCTTACCTCCGAGCGGGAGTTCCTACAATGAGCAGTTCTTC.

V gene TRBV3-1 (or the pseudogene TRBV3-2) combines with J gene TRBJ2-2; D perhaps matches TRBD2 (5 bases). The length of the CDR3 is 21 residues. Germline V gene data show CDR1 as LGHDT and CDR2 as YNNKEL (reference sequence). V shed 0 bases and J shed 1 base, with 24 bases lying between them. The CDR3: CASSQDLNTLVRVGNTGELFF. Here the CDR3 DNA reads TGTGCCAGCAGCCAAGATCTAAACACCTTGGTGAGGGTTGGGAACACCGGGGAGCTGTTTTTT.

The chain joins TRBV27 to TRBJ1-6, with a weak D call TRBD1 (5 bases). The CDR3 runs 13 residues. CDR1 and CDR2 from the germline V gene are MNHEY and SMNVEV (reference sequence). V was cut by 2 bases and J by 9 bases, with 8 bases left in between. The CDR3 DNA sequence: TGTGCCAGCAGTTTACGGGGGGGTTCACCCCTCCACTTT. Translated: CASSLRGGSPLHF.

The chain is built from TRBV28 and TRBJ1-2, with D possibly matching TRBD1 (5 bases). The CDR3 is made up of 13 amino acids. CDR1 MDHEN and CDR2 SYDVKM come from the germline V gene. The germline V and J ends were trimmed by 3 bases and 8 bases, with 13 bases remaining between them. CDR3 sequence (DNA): TGTGCCAGCAGTTTTTTTCAGGGATACGGCTACACCTTC. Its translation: CASSFFQGYGYTF.

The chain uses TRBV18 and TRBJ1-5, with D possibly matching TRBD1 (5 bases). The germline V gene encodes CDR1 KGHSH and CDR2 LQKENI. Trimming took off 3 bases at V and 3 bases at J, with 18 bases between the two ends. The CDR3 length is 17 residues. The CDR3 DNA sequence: TGTGCCAGCTCACCCCGGGGGGGTATCACCCCCAATCAGCCCCAGCATTTT. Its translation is CASSPRGGITPNQPQHF.

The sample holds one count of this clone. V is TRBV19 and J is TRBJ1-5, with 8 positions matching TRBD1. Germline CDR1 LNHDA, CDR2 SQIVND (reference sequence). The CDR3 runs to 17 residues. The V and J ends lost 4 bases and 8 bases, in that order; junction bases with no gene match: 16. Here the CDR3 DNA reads TGTGCCAGTAGTACCCCGGGACAGGAGCCTTTTGGGGAGCCCCAGCATTTT. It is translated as CASSTPGQEPFGEPQHF.

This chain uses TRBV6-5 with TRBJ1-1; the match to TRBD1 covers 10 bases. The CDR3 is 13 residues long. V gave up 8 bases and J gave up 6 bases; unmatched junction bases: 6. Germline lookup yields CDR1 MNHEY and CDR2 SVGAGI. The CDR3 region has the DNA TGTGCCAGCGACCGGGACAGGGGTGCTGAAGCTTTCTTT. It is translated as CASDRDRGAEAFF.

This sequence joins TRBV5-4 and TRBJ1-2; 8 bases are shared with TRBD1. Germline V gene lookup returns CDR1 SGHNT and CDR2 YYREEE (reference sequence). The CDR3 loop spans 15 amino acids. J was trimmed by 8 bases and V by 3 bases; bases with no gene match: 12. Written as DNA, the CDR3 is TGTGCCAGCAGCTATACCGGGACAGGCCCACGGGGCTACACCTTC. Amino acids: CASSYTGTGPRGYTF.

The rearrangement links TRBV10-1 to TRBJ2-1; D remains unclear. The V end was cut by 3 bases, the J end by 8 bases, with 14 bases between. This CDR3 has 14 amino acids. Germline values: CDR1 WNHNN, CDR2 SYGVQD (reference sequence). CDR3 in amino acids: CASSEGATSDEQFF. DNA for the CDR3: TGCGCCAGCAGTGAAGGAGCGACGAGCGATGAGCAGTTCTTC.

CDR3 protein: CAWSAGEWGYTF. The CDR3 region has the DNA TGTGCCTGGAGTGCAGGGGAGTGGGGCTACACCTTC. The chain carries TRBV30 and TRBJ1-2, with D perhaps matching TRBD1 (6 bases). Germline CDR1 reads GTSNPN; CDR2 reads SVGIG (reference sequence). V was clipped by 1 base and J by 8 bases, with 11 bases between them. The CDR3 length is 12 residues. Based on the CDR3 plus reference TRBV30 and TRBJ1-2, the full variable domain is SQTIHQWPATLVQPVGSPLSLECTVEGTSNPNLYWYRQAAGRGLQLLFYSVGIGQISSEVPQNLSASRPQDRQFILSSKKLLLSDSGFYLCAWSAGEWGYTFGSGTRLTVV.

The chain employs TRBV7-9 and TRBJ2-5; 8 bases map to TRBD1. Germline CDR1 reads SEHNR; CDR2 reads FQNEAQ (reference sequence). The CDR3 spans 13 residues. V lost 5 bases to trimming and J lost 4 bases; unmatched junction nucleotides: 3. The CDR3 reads CASSRTGPETQYF. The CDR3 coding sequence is TGTGCCAGCAGCAGGACAGGGCCAGAGACCCAGTACTTC.

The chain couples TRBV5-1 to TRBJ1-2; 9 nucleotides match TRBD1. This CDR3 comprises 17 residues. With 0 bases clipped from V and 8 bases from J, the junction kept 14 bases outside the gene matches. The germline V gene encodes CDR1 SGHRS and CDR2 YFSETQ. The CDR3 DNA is TGCGCCAGCAGCTTGGGAATGTCGGACAGGGGTATCCAGGGCTACACCTTC. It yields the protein CASSLGMSDRGIQGYTF.

CDR3 amino acids: CASGLSETQYF. DNA of the CDR3: TGTGCCAGCGGACTATCAGAGACCCAGTACTTC. The chain combines TRBV2 with TRBJ2-5; D is possibly TRBD2 (6 bases). This CDR3 has 11 residues. V was clipped by 8 bases and J by 4 bases, with 8 bases between them. Germline assignment: CDR1 SNHLY and CDR2 FYNNEI.

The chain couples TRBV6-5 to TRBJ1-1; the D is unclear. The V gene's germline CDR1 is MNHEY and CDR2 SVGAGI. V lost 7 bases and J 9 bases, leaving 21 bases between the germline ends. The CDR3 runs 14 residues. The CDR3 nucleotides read TGTGCCAGCATCGTCCTCGCTCACCGGTACCAAGCTTTCTTT. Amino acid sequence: CASIVLAHRYQAFF.

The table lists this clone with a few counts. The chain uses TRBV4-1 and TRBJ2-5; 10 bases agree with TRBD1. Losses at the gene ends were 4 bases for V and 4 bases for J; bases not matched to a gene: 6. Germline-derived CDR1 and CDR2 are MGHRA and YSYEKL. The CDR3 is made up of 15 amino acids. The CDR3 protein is CASSRKDRGGETQYF. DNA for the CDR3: TGCGCCAGCAGCCGGAAGGACAGGGGGGGAGAGACCCAGTACTTC.

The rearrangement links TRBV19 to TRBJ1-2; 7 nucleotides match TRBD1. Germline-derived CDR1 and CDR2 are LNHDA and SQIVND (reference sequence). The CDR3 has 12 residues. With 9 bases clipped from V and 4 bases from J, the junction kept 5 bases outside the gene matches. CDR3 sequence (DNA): TGTGCCAGCGGAACAGGGGTCTATGGCTACACCTTC. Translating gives CASGTGVYGYTF.

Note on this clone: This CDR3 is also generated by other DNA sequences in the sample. The CDR3 nucleotides read TGTGCCAGCAGCGTAGCAGGGATGAACACTGAAGCTTTCTTT. Translated, it gives CASSVAGMNTEAFF. The chain is built from TRBV9 and TRBJ1-1, with a weak D call TRBD1 (5 bases). This CDR3 comprises 14 residues. V lost 0 bases to trimming and J lost 0 bases, with 6 bases between them. CDR1 is SGDLS and CDR2 is YYNGEE in the germline V gene.

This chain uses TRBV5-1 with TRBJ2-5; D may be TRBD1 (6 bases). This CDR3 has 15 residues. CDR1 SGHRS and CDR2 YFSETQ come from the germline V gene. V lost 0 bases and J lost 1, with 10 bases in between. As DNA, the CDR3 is TGCGCCAGCAGCTTGGGACAGGTGATCCAAGAGACCCAGTACTTC. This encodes CASSLGQVIQETQYF.